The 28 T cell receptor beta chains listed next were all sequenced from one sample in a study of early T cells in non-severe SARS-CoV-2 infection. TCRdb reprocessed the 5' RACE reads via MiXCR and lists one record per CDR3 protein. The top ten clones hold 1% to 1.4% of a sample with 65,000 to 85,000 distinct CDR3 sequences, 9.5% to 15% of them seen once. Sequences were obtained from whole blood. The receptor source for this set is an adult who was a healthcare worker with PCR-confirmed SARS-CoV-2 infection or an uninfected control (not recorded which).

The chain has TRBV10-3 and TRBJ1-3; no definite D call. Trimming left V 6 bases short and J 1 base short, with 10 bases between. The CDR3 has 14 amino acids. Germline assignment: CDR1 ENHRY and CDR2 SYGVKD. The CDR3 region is CAIREDVSGNTIYF. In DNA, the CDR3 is TGTGCCATCAGGGAGGATGTTTCTGGAAACACCATATATTTT.

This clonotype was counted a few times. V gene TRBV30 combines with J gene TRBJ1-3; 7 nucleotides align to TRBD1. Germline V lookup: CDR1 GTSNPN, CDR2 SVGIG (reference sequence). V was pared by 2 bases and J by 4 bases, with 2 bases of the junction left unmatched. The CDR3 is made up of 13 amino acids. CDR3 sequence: CAWSWDRGNTIYF. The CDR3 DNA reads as TGTGCCTGGAGTTGGGACAGAGGAAACACCATATATTTT.

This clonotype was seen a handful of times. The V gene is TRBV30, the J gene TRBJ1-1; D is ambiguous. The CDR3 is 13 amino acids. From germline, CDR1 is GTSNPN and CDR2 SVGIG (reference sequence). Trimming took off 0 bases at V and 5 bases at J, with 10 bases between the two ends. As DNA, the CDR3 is TGTGCCTGGAGTGTTTCGCGGGCGACTGAAGCTTTCTTT. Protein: CAWSVSRATEAFF. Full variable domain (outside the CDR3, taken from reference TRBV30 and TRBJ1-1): SQTIHQWPATLVQPVGSPLSLECTVEGTSNPNLYWYRQAAGRGLQLLFYSVGIGQISSEVPQNLSASRPQDRQFILSSKKLLLSDSGFYLCAWSVSRATEAFFGQGTRLTVV.

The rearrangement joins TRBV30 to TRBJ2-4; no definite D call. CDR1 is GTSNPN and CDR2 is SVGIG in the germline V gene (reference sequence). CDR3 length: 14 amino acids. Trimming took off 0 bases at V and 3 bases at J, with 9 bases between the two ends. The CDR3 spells CAWSVRSGKNIQYF. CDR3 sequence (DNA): TGTGCCTGGAGTGTGAGGAGTGGCAAAAACATTCAGTACTTC. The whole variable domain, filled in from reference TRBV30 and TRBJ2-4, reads SQTIHQWPATLVQPVGSPLSLECTVEGTSNPNLYWYRQAAGRGLQLLFYSVGIGQISSEVPQNLSASRPQDRQFILSSKKLLLSDSGFYLCAWSVRSGKNIQYFGAGTRLSVL.

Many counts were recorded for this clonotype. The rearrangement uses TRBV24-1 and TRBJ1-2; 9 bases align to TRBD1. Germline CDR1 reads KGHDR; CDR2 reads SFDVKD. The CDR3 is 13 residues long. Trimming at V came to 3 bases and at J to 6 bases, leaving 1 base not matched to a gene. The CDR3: CATSDRTGDGYTF. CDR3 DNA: TGTGCCACCAGTGATCGGACAGGGGATGGCTACACCTTC.

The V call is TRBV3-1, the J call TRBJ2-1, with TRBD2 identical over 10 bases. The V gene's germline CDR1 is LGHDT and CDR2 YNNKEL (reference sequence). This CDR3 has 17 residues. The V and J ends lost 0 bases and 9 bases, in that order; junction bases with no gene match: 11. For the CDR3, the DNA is TGTGCCAGCAGCCAAGAAGGAGCGGGAGGGCTTAGGCGTGAGCAGTTCTTC. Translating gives CASSQEGAGGLRREQFF.

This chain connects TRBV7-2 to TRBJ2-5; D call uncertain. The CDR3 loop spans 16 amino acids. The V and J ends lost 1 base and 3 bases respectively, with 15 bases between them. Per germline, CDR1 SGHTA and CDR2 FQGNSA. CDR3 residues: CASSLGRIWTKETQYF. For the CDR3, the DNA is TGTGCCAGCAGCTTAGGCAGGATATGGACCAAAGAGACCCAGTACTTC.

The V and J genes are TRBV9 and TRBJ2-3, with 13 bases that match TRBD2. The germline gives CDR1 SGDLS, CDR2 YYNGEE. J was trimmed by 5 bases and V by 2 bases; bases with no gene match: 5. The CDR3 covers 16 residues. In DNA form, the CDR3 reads TGTGCCAGCAGCGTCGTCACTAGCGGGAGGGTAGATACGCAGTATTTT. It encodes CASSVVTSGRVDTQYF. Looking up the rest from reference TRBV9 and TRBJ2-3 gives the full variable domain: DSGVTQTPKHLITATGQRVTLRCSPRSGDLSVYWYQQSLDQGLQFLIQYYNGEERAKGNILERFSAQQFPDLHSELNLSSLELGDSALYFCASSVVTSGRVDTQYFGPGTRLTVL.

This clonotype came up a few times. The CDR3 region has the DNA TGTGCCAGCAGTTCCCGGGGTGAGGTGGAGCCCCAGCATTTT. Translation gives CASSSRGEVEPQHF. J is TRBJ1-5 and V is TRBV6-2 or TRBV6-3; D unclear. CDR1 and CDR2 from the germline V gene are MNHEY and SVGEGT. The CDR3 loop spans 14 amino acids. Trimming left V 4 bases short and J 8 bases short, with 15 bases between.

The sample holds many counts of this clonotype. DNA for the CDR3: TGCAGCGTTGCCCGACAGGTTGGGGGTGAGCAGTTCTTC. It specifies CSVARQVGGEQFF. The chain employs TRBV29-1 and TRBJ2-1; D perhaps matches TRBD1 (6 bases). Trimming took 4 bases from V and 9 from J, leaving 16 bases between them. Germline CDR1 and CDR2: SQVTM and ANQGSEA. This CDR3 has 13 amino acids.

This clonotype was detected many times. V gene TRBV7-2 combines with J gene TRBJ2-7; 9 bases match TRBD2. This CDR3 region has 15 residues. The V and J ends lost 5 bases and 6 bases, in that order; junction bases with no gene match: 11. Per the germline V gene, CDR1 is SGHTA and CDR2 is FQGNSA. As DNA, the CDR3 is TGTGCCAGCAGCCCCGCCGGCGGGGGGGCGGGCGAGCAGTACTTC. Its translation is CASSPAGGGAGEQYF.

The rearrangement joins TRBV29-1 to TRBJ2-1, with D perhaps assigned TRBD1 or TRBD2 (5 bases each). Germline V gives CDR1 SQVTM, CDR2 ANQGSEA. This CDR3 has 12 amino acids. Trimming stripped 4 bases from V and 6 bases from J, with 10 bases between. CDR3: CSVVTGLNEQFF. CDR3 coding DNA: TGCAGCGTTGTAACGGGGCTCAATGAGCAGTTCTTC.

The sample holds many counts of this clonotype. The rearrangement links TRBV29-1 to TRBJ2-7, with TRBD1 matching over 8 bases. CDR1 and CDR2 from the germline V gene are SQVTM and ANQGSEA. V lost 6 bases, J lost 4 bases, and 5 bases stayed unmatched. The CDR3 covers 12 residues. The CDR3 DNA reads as TGCAGCGTAGGGACAGGCCGATACGAGCAGTACTTC. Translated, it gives CSVGTGRYEQYF.

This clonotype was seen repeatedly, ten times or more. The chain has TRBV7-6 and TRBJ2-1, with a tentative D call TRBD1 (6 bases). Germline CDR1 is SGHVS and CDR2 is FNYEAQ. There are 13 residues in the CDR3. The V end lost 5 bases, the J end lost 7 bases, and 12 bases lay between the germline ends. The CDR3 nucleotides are TGTGCCAGCAGCGACAGGTTGGAGAATGAGCAGTTCTTC. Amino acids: CASSDRLENEQFF.

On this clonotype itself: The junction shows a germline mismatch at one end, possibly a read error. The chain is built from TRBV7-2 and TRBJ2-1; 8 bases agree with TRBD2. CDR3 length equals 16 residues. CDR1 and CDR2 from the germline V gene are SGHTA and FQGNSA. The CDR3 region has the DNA TGTGCCAGCAGCCTAGCCGCAGCGGGGGCCTACAATGAGCAGTTCTTC. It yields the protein CASSLAAAGAYNEQFF.

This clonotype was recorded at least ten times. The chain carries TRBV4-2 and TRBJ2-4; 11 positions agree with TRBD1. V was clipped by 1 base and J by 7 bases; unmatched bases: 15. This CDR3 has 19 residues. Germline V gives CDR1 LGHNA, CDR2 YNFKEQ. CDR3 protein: CASSQGTGGFGWFDNIQYF. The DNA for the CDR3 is TGTGCCAGCAGCCAAGGGACAGGGGGCTTTGGATGGTTTGATAACATTCAGTACTTC.

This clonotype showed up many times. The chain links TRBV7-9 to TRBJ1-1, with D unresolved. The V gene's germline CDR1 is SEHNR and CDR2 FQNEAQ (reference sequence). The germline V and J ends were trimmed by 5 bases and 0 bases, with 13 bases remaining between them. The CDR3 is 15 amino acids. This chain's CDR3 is CASSPETVMNTEAFF. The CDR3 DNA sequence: TGTGCCAGCAGCCCAGAGACTGTAATGAACACTGAAGCTTTCTTT.

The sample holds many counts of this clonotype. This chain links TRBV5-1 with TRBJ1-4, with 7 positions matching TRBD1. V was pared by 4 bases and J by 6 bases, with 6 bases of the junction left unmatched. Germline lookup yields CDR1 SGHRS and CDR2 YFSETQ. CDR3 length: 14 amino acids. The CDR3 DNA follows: TGCGCCAGCAGCATGGGGGGGACAGATGAAAAACTGTTTTTT. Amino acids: CASSMGGTDEKLFF.

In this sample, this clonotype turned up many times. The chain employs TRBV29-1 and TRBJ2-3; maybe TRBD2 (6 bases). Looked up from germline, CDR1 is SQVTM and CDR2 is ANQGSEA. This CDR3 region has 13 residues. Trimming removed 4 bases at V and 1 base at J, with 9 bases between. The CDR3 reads CSVGPSGTDTQYF. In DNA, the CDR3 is TGCAGCGTTGGGCCTAGCGGCACAGATACGCAGTATTTT.

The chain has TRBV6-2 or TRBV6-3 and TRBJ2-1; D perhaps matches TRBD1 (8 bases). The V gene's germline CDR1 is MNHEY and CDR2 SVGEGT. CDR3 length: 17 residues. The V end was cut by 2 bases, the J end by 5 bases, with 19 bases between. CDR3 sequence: CASSYVTSGTGNNEQFF. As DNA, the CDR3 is TGTGCCAGCAGTTACGTTACCAGCGGGACAGGTAACAATGAGCAGTTCTTC.

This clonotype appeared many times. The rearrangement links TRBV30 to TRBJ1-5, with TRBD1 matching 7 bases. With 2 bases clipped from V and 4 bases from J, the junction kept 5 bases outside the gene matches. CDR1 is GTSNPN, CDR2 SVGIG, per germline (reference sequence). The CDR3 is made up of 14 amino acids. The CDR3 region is CAWSPGQRNQPQHF. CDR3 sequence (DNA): TGTGCCTGGAGTCCGGGACAGCGGAATCAGCCCCAGCATTTT. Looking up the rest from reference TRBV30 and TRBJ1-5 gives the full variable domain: SQTIHQWPATLVQPVGSPLSLECTVEGTSNPNLYWYRQAAGRGLQLLFYSVGIGQISSEVPQNLSASRPQDRQFILSSKKLLLSDSGFYLCAWSPGQRNQPQHFGDGTRLSIL.

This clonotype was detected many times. The CDR3 DNA follows: TGTGCCAGCAGCTTAGTGACAGGAGAATACTACGAGCAGTACTTC. It codes for CASSLVTGEYYEQYF. The rearrangement uses TRBV11-2 and TRBJ2-7; D possibly corresponds to TRBD1 (6 bases). Trimming stripped 1 base from V and 3 bases from J, with 13 bases between. The CDR3 runs 15 residues. Germline CDR1 is SGHAT and CDR2 is FQNNGV.

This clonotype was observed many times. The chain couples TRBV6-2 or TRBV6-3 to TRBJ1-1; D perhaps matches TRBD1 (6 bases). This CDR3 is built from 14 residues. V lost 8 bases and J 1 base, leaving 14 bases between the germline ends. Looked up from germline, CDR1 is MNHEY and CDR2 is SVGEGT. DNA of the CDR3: TGTGCCAGCCGGACGACAGGAGGGAACACTGAAGCTTTCTTT. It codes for CASRTTGGNTEAFF.

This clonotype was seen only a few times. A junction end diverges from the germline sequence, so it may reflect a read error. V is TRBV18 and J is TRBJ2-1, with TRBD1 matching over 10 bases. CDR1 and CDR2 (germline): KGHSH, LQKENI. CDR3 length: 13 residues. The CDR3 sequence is CASSPPTGTGEVF. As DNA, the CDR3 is TGTGCCAGCTCACCACCGACCGGGACAGGGGAGGTCTTC.

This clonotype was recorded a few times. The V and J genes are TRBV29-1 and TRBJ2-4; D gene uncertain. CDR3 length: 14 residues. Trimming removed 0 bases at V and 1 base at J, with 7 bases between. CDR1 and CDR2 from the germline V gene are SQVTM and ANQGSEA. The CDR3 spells CSVEDRRAKNIQYF. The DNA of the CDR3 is TGCAGCGTTGAAGATCGCCGGGCCAAAAACATTCAGTACTTC.

CDR3 coding DNA: TGTGCCAGCAGGTCCAGGTTGAGGGGGGCCAACGTCCTGACTTTC. Translating gives CASRSRLRGANVLTF. This chain joins TRBV6-5 and TRBJ2-6; no definite D call. The V gene's germline CDR1 is MNHEY and CDR2 SVGAGI. The CDR3 length is 15 residues. Trimming pared 6 bases from V and 4 bases from J, leaving 13 bases between.

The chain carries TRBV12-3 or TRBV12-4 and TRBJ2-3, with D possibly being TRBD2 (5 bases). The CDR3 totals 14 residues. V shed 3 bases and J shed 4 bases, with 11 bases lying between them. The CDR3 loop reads CASSFRASSDTQYF. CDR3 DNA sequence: TGTGCCAGCAGTTTTCGGGCTAGCTCAGATACGCAGTATTTT.

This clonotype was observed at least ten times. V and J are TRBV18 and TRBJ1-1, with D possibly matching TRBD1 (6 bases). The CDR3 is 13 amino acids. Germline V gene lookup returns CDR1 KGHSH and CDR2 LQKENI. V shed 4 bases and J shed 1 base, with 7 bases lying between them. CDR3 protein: CASSRDKNTEAFF. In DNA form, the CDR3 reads TGTGCCAGCTCACGGGACAAGAACACTGAAGCTTTCTTT.